Listed below are T cell receptor beta chains from one sample, sequenced in a study of memory B cells and T cells in multiple sclerosis. No antigen has been identified for these receptors. Repertoires were generated with immunoSEQ multiplex PCR, while TCRdb's copy carries only in-frame clones and drops some. The sample lists approximately 32,000 clones, around 88% seen once, with 2% to 3% in the top ten. The sample consisted of PBMCs from blood kept in culture. These receptors were collected from a human donor with multiple sclerosis. The CDR3 runs from the conserved cysteine through the conserved F or W. A D gene is named only where the DNA matches it firmly. A clone size is listed for some rows: how often the clone was seen (once, few, many), or a class if it is expanded.

cdr3_nt,cdr3_aa,v_call,clone_size,j_call,d_call
TGCAGTGCTCTTGACAATGAGCAGTTCTTC,CSALDNEQFF,TRBV20-1,-,TRBJ2-1,-
TGCGCCAGCAGCTTGAAGAGCGGAAGCACAGATACGCAGTATTTT,CASSLKSGSTDTQYF,TRBV5-1,-,TRBJ2-3,-
TGTGCCAGTAGTGTAATGACAGGGGACCATCAGCCCCAGCATTTT,CASSVMTGDHQPQHF,TRBV19,-,TRBJ1-5,TRBD1
TGTGCCATCTCGCCGTCCGGAATCTACGAGCAGTACTTC,CAISPSGIYEQYF,TRBV25-1,-,TRBJ2-7,-
TGTGCCAGCAGCCACGGACATCGTGAAGCTTTCTTT,CASSHGHREAFF,TRBV7-9,-,TRBJ1-1,-
TGTGCCAGCAGCCCTGAACGGACGGATACGCAGTATTTT,CASSPERTDTQYF,TRBV6-4,-,TRBJ2-3,-
TGTGCCAGCAGCCGCCGGCTAGCAGGCTACAATGAGCAGTTCTTC,CASSRRLAGYNEQFF,TRBV11-1,-,TRBJ2-1,-
TGTGCCACCAGCAGAGAGTGGGACAGGGGGCGAACTGAAGCTTTCTTT,CATSREWDRGRTEAFF,TRBV15,-,TRBJ1-1,TRBD1
TGTGCCAGCAGCCTAGCCTCGGCGGGCTCCTACAATGAGCAGTTCTTC,CASSLASAGSYNEQFF,TRBV4-2,-,TRBJ2-1,-
TGCAGCGTTGAAGATCGAGGGGCAAGCTATGGCTACACCTTC,CSVEDRGASYGYTF,TRBV29-1,-,TRBJ1-2,-
TGTGCCAGCAAGAATAGCGGGGGACCCTACGAGCAGTACTTC,CASKNSGGPYEQYF,TRBV6-1,-,TRBJ2-7,TRBD2
TGTGCCAGCAGCTTAGATCCAGGGGGTAATGGCTACACCTTC,CASSLDPGGNGYTF,TRBV7-3,-,TRBJ1-2,TRBD1
TGCGCCAGCAGCCACGTGGGGCTTATGAACACTGAAGCTTTCTTT,CASSHVGLMNTEAFF,TRBV5-1,-,TRBJ1-1,-
TGTGCCAGCAGCCGGCACGACAGAGCAACTAATGAAAAACTGTTTTTT,CASSRHDRATNEKLFF,TRBV4-2,-,TRBJ1-4,-
TGTGCCAGCAGCGTAGGGGGTGGGCCTAGCACAGATACGCAGTATTTT,CASSVGGGPSTDTQYF,TRBV9,-,TRBJ2-3,-
TGTGCCAGCACCATGACTAGCGGGGGTTACAATGAGCAGTTCTTC,CASTMTSGGYNEQFF,TRBV6-5,-,TRBJ2-1,TRBD2
TGCAGCGTTGACCCCCGGGACACGGCCAGCGGGAGGGCCGAGACAGATACGCAGTATTTT,CSVDPRDTASGRAETDTQYF,TRBV29-1,-,TRBJ2-3,TRBD2
TGTGCCAGCAGCTTGACGTTGCCGCCGGATACGCAGTATTTT,CASSLTLPPDTQYF,TRBV5-4,-,TRBJ2-3,-
TGTGCCAGCATAAGCACAGGGAAGAACACTGAAGCTTTCTTT,CASISTGKNTEAFF,TRBV19,-,TRBJ1-1,-
TGTGCCAGCAGACCGGGGACCGCGACCTACGAGCAGTACTTC,CASRPGTATYEQYF,TRBV4-2,-,TRBJ2-7,-
TGTGCCAGCAGCTCTAGGACAGGGGGGAATGCCGAAGCTTTCTTT,CASSSRTGGNAEAFF,TRBV9,-,TRBJ1-1,TRBD1
TGTGCCAGCAGCTTACTAGCGGGAGGAAGTAATGAGCAGTTCTTC,CASSLLAGGSNEQFF,TRBV7-9,-,TRBJ2-1,TRBD2
TGTGCCACCAGCAGGGAGTCCGCCCTCTCAGGGAACACTGAAGCTTTCTTT,CATSRESALSGNTEAFF,TRBV15,-,TRBJ1-1,-
TGTGCCAGCAGTTACCGTGGCGGGAAACGCGAGCAGTACTTC,CASSYRGGKREQYF,TRBV6-5,-,TRBJ2-7,-
TGCGCCAGCAGCTTCGGTCTCGGCTACGAGCAGTACTTC,CASSFGLGYEQYF,TRBV5-1,few,TRBJ2-7,-
TGTGCCAGCAGCGCCCGGGACAGCTACGAGCAGTACTTC,CASSARDSYEQYF,TRBV9,-,TRBJ2-7,TRBD1
TGTGCCAGCAGCGTACTAAGACAGGGGTCTGGAAACACCATATATTTT,CASSVLRQGSGNTIYF,TRBV2,few,TRBJ1-3,TRBD1
TGTGCCAGCAGCGTAGAAGGCAGTGGCTGGGGGTACGAGCAGTACTTC,CASSVEGSGWGYEQYF,TRBV9,-,TRBJ2-7,-
TGTGCCAGCAGCTTGGACAGAGCCTATGGCTACACCTTC,CASSLDRAYGYTF,TRBV5-4,once,TRBJ1-2,-
TGCGCCAGCTCACCCCGGAGTTACGCCCTCGACGAGCAGTACTTC,CASSPRSYALDEQYF,TRBV5-1,-,TRBJ2-7,-
TGTGCCAGCCGGGGGGCGTATAGCAATCAGCCCCAGCATTTT,CASRGAYSNQPQHF,TRBV28,-,TRBJ1-5,-
TGCGCCAGCAGCCAGATTGAGGGGGGATACGAGCAGTACTTC,CASSQIEGGYEQYF,TRBV4-3,-,TRBJ2-7,-
TGTGCCAGTAGTATCACGGGGGATACCGGGGAGCTGTTTTTT,CASSITGDTGELFF,TRBV19,-,TRBJ2-2,-